This T cell receptor (beta chain) was observed in a study of identical twins. Study observations and caveats: Out-of-frame beta sequences exhibited a weaker degree of excess twin sharing. A partial confounding effect on zero-insertion analyses could come from invariant MAIT and iNKT cells.

Unique molecular identifiers were present on the cDNA, which also gained a universal primer site by template switching. Via MiXCR, TCRdb re-called the 5' RACE reads, giving one row per CDR3 protein. The repertoire holds approximately 690,000 distinct CDR3 sequences, with 5.5% to 7.5% as singletons. Losses at the gene ends were 7 bases for V and 3 bases for J; bases not matched to a gene: 10. The CDR3 is 17 residues long. Germline assignment: CDR1 MNHNS and CDR2 SASEGT. In the case of this clonotype: The target antigen is unknown.

The sample consisted of naive T cells sorted from blood. The sequence derives from a man between 18 and 35 years old in good health. This sequence joins TRBV6-1 and TRBJ2-1; TRBD2 matches 12 bases. The CDR3 region has the DNA TGTGCCAGCACGAGACTAGCGGGAGTCGGGGACTACAATGAGCAGTTCTTC. This encodes CASTRLAGVGDYNEQFF.